What follows is one T cell receptor beta chain and its context. This entry is derived from a study of blood T cell repertoires in COVID-19. Looking at the study overall: Sites across the United States, Italy and Spain contributed samples from acute and convalescent COVID-19. PBMCs, B-cell-depleted T cells, or T cells provided the cDNA or gDNA that made up the material.

Assay: immunoSEQ multiplex PCR; the TCRdb copy retains only in-frame clones and omits some. The sample includes roughly 70,000 clones, about nine tenths of them seen just once. CDR1 and CDR2 from the germline V gene are SGDLS and YYNGEE. The V and J ends lost 2 bases and 6 bases, in that order; junction bases with no gene match: 7. The CDR3 extends over 15 amino acids. The source material was peripheral blood. The TCR sequence derives from a man aged 50-60 years with active COVID-19. The V gene is TRBV9, the J gene TRBJ1-4; TRBD1 aligns across 7 bases. CDR3: CASSVRGGWDEKLFF. The CDR3 DNA is TGTGCCAGCAGCGTTCGAGGGGGCTGGGATGAAAAACTGTTTTTT.